Below are 23 T cell receptor beta chains sequenced from a single sample in a study of cytomegalovirus exposure and HLA in healthy donors. The PCR made use of 60 Vbeta and 13 Jbeta primers. This table comes from immunoSEQ multiplex PCR, and its TCRdb copy is limited to in-frame clones, with some not included. The repertoire holds 100,000 to 150,000 clones, with 65% to 90% as singletons. The sequenced sample consisted of PBMCs. The receptors originated from a woman between 18 and 29 years old in good health and CMV-seropositive.

Remarks on this clone: Other DNA variants within this sample encode the same CDR3. The genes are TRBV11-2 and TRBJ2-7, with 8 bases fitting TRBD2. With V trimmed by 0 bases and J by 0 bases, 1 base remained unmatched. Germline assignment: CDR1 SGHAT and CDR2 FQNNGV. The CDR3 runs 15 residues. CDR3 in DNA: TGTGCCAGCAGCTTAGAAAGCGGGAGCTCCTACGAGCAGTACTTC. This codes for CASSLESGSSYEQYF. Using reference TRBV11-2 and TRBJ2-7 for the parts outside the CDR3, the full variable domain is EAGVAQSPRYKIIEKRQSVAFWCNPISGHATLYWYQQILGQGPKLLIQFQNNGVVDDSQLPKDRFSAERLKGVDSTLKIQPAKLEDSAVYLCASSLESGSSYEQYFGPGTRLTVT.

The gene calls are TRBV5-6 and TRBJ1-4; D not certain. The CDR3 runs 15 residues. Deletions cut 0 bases from V and 1 base from J, with 7 bases between. The germline V gene encodes CDR1 SGHDT and CDR2 YYEEEE. The CDR3 sequence: CASSLGPVTNEKLFF. The CDR3 DNA is TGTGCCAGCAGCTTGGGGCCAGTAACTAATGAAAAACTGTTTTTT.

The rearrangement links TRBV11-2 to TRBJ2-7, with D possibly TRBD2 on 5 matching bases. Germline values: CDR1 SGHAT, CDR2 FQNNGV. Trimming left V 5 bases short and J 5 bases short, with 10 bases between. This CDR3 comprises 12 residues. The CDR3: CASSREGNEQYF. In DNA form, the CDR3 reads TGTGCCAGCAGCCGCGAGGGTAACGAGCAGTACTTC.

The V and J genes are TRBV6-6 and TRBJ1-5; weak D call: TRBD1 (5 bases). V lost 6 bases and J lost 1, with 10 bases in between. CDR1 is MNHNY and CDR2 is SVGAGI in the germline V gene (reference sequence). The CDR3 is made up of 14 amino acids. DNA of the CDR3: TGTGCCAGCAGACCCGGGGGAAGCAATCAGCCCCAGCATTTT. It yields the protein CASRPGGSNQPQHF.

The chain recombines TRBV7-2 with TRBJ2-7; D gene unclear. The CDR3 covers 12 residues. Germline loops: CDR1 SGHTA, CDR2 FQGNSA. The V gene lost 5 bases and the J gene lost 5 bases, with 10 bases spanning the gap. In DNA, the CDR3 is TGTGCCAGCAGCCGTGTGCAGGACGAGCAGTACTTC. Protein: CASSRVQDEQYF.

The rearrangement uses TRBV13 and TRBJ1-1; D might be TRBD1 (5 bases). Germline-derived CDR1 and CDR2 are PRHDT and FYEKMQ (reference sequence). The ends were cut back, 5 bases at V and 4 bases at J, with 20 bases in the middle. The CDR3 is 16 residues long. CDR3 protein: CASSNRDFPGGTEAFF. CDR3 nucleotides: TGTGCCAGCAGCAATCGGGACTTCCCTGGGGGCACTGAAGCTTTCTTT.

As regards this clone: Other DNA sequences in the sample encode the same CDR3. The chain combines TRBV7-3 with TRBJ1-6, with 9 bases aligning to TRBD1. Germline lookup yields CDR1 SGHTA and CDR2 FQGTGA. This CDR3 comprises 13 residues. Trimming took 5 bases from V and 9 from J; bases not matched to a gene: 2. In nucleotides, the CDR3 is TGTGCCAGCAGCACGGGACAGGGTTCACCCCTCCACTTT. Its translation: CASSTGQGSPLHF.

This clone appeared once. The rearrangement joins TRBV7-8 to TRBJ1-5, with TRBD1 matching 7 bases. V was clipped by 5 bases and J by 6 bases; unmatched bases: 7. The germline CDR1 and CDR2 sequences are SGHVS and FQNEAQ. The CDR3 has 14 residues. CDR3 nucleotides: TGTGCCAGCAGCCGGACAGGTCCTTTTCAGCCCCAGCATTTT. Translated: CASSRTGPFQPQHF.

In nucleotides, the CDR3 is TGTGCCAGTAGTATGGGGGCAGGGGCTGAAGCTTTCTTT. Translation: CASSMGAGAEAFF. This chain uses TRBV19 with TRBJ1-1; D is perhaps TRBD1 (6 bases). This CDR3 has 13 residues. Germline-derived CDR1 and CDR2 are LNHDA and SQIVND (reference sequence). V was pared by 3 bases and J by 6 bases, with 11 bases between. The full variable domain, rest sourced from reference TRBV19 and TRBJ1-1, is DGGITQSPKYLFRKEGQNVTLSCEQNLNHDAMYWYRQDPGQGLRLIYYSQIVNDFQKGDIAEGYSVSREKKESFPLTVTSAQKNPTAFYLCASSMGAGAEAFFGQGTRLTVV.

The chain couples TRBV4-1 to TRBJ1-5; TRBD1 is a possible D gene (6 bases). In germline, CDR1 is MGHRA, CDR2 YSYEKL. The CDR3 loop spans 15 amino acids. With 2 bases removed from V and 7 bases from J, the gap between germline ends came to 15 bases. CDR3 sequence reads: CASSQYSGVSQPQHF. The CDR3 DNA reads TGCGCCAGCAGCCAATACTCAGGGGTGTCGCAGCCCCAGCATTTT.

CDR3 loop: CASRMGVLSNQPQHF. DNA of the CDR3: TGTGCCAGCAGAATGGGAGTGCTTAGCAATCAGCCCCAGCATTTT. The rearrangement joins TRBV28 to TRBJ1-5, with unresolved D. The germline V and J ends were trimmed by 6 bases and 0 bases, with 12 bases remaining between them. The CDR3 runs to 15 residues. Germline V gene data show CDR1 as MDHEN and CDR2 as SYDVKM.

The chain joins TRBV15 to TRBJ2-1; 11 positions agree with TRBD2. In germline, CDR1 is LNHNV, CDR2 YYDKDF (reference sequence). CDR3 length: 16 amino acids. V gave up 4 bases and J gave up 6 bases; unmatched junction bases: 8. CDR3 DNA: TGTGCCACCAGCACCTATAGCGGGGGGGTACTCAATGAGCAGTTCTTC. Encoded protein: CATSTYSGGVLNEQFF. The full variable domain, its missing parts supplied by reference TRBV15 and TRBJ2-1, is DAMVIQNPRYQVTQFGKPVTLSCSQTLNHNVMYWYQQKSSQAPKLLFHYYDKDFNNEADTPDNFQSRRPNTSFCFLDIRSPGLGDTAMYLCATSTYSGGVLNEQFFGPGTRLTVL.

The chain has TRBV27 and TRBJ1-2; no firm D call. Germline V gives CDR1 MNHEY, CDR2 SMNVEV (reference sequence). The CDR3 has 13 amino acids. Trimming cost V 8 bases and J 7 bases, with 17 bases left between them. As DNA, the CDR3 is TGTGCCAGCGGGGTCGGGGTTACTGCTGGCTACACCTTC. Amino acid sequence: CASGVGVTAGYTF.

The chain recombines TRBV28 with TRBJ2-4, with TRBD2 matching 7 bases. Germline CDR1 is MDHEN and CDR2 is SYDVKM. The CDR3 sequence is 15 residues long. Trimming took 6 bases from V and 1 from J; bases not matched to a gene: 6. CDR3 region: CASRLPGGAKNIQYF. The CDR3, as DNA: TGTGCCAGCAGGCTACCCGGGGGGGCCAAAAACATTCAGTACTTC. The full variable domain, completed using reference TRBV28 and TRBJ2-4, is DVKVTQSSRYLVKRTGEKVFLECVQDMDHENMFWYRQDPGLGLRLIYFSYDVKMKEKGDIPEGYSVSREKKERFSLILESASTNQTSMYLCASRLPGGAKNIQYFGAGTRLSVL.

The V and J genes are TRBV5-1 and TRBJ1-1; TRBD1 aligns across 7 bases. V was clipped by 0 bases and J by 4 bases; unmatched bases: 3. Germline V gene lookup returns CDR1 SGHRS and CDR2 YFSETQ. The CDR3 loop spans 14 amino acids. Written as DNA, the CDR3 is TGCGCCAGCAGCTTGGTGACAGGGTCCACTGAAGCTTTCTTT. Protein product: CASSLVTGSTEAFF.

Notes on this clone: The junction departs from the called germline gene at one end, perhaps through a read error. The V gene is TRBV2, the J gene TRBJ2-3, with TRBD2 matching over 9 bases. Germline V gene sequence: CDR1 SNHLY, CDR2 FYNNEI. The CDR3 length is 14 residues. CDR3 sequence reads: CASSVGTSKDTQYF. In nucleotides, the CDR3 is TGTGCCAGCAGTGTGGGGACTAGCAAAGATACGCAGTATTTT.

This clone was recorded a few times. Other DNA sequences within the sample encode an identical CDR3. V gene TRBV5-1 combines with J gene TRBJ2-5; D is unclear. V lost 4 bases and J lost 3, with 4 bases in between. The V gene's germline CDR1 is SGHRS and CDR2 YFSETQ. The CDR3 extends over 11 amino acids. The CDR3 DNA is TGCGCCAGCAGCCTTGAAGAGACCCAGTACTTC. Translated: CASSLEETQYF.

The V call is TRBV7-6, the J call TRBJ1-1, with 10 positions matching TRBD1. J lost 4 bases, V lost 5 bases, and 7 bases had no gene match. The germline V gene encodes CDR1 SGHVS and CDR2 FNYEAQ. This CDR3 has 15 amino acids. CDR3 sequence: CASSPDRGQGTEAFF. Here the CDR3 DNA reads TGTGCCAGCAGCCCTGACAGGGGGCAAGGCACTGAAGCTTTCTTT.

This clone was recorded only once. The chain links TRBV6-5 to TRBJ1-6; perhaps TRBD1 as D (5 bases). Per germline, CDR1 MNHEY and CDR2 SVGAGI. The germline V and J ends were trimmed by 5 bases and 11 bases, with 13 bases remaining between them. The CDR3 contains 13 residues. The chain's CDR3 is CASSPDTVAPLHF. In nucleotides, the CDR3 is TGTGCCAGCAGTCCGGACACGGTAGCACCCCTCCACTTT.

The V call is TRBV5-8, the J call TRBJ2-7; 12 bases line up with TRBD1. J lost 5 bases, V lost 3 bases, and 3 bases had no gene match. This CDR3 has 14 amino acids. CDR1 is SGHTS and CDR2 is YDEGEE in the germline V gene. CDR3 nucleotide sequence: TGTGCCAGCAGCTGGGGGACAGGGGGCAACGAGCAGTACTTC. Its translation is CASSWGTGGNEQYF.

V gene TRBV5-5 combines with J gene TRBJ2-1, with D hard to call. The germline gives CDR1 SGHKS, CDR2 YYEKEE (reference sequence). This CDR3 spans 15 amino acids. Trimming left V 0 bases short and J 0 bases short, with 7 bases between. CDR3 DNA sequence: TGTGCCAGCAGCTTGGGGTCCAGCTCCTACAATGAGCAGTTCTTC. It yields the protein CASSLGSSSYNEQFF.

The chain has TRBV5-1 and TRBJ2-7, with 7 nucleotides matching TRBD1. With 5 bases clipped from V and 1 base from J, the junction kept 9 bases outside the gene matches. Per germline, CDR1 SGHRS and CDR2 YFSETQ. CDR3 length: 15 residues. The CDR3 spells CASSWTGTPSYEQYF. CDR3 sequence (DNA): TGCGCCAGCAGTTGGACAGGTACTCCATCCTACGAGCAGTACTTC. Variable domain in full (rest from reference TRBV5-1 and TRBJ2-7): KAGVTQTPRYLIKTRGQQVTLSCSPISGHRSVSWYQQTPGQGLQFLFEYFSETQRNKGNFPGRFSGRQFSNSRSEMNVSTLELGDSALYLCASSWTGTPSYEQYFGPGTRLTVT.

This clone was counted only a few times. The J gene is TRBJ2-7, the V gene TRBV29-1, with 9 positions matching TRBD2. The junction had 7 bases not matched to a gene; V was cut back by 7 bases and J by 0 bases. Looked up from germline, CDR1 is SQVTM and CDR2 is ANQGSEA. There are 14 residues in the CDR3. The CDR3: CSADAGGSSYEQYF. Here the CDR3 DNA reads TGCAGCGCTGATGCGGGGGGGAGCTCCTACGAGCAGTACTTC.